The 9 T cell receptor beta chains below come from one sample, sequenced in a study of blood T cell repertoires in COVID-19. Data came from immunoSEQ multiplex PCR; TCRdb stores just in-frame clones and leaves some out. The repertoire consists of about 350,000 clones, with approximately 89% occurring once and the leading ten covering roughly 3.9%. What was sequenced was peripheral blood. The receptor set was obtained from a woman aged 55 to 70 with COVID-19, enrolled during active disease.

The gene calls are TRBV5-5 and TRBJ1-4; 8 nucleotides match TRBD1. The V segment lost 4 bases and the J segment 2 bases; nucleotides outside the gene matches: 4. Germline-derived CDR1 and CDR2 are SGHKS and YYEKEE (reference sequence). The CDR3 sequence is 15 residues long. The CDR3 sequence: CASSPTGATNEKLFF. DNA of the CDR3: TGTGCCAGCAGCCCGACAGGGGCTACTAATGAAAAACTGTTTTTT.

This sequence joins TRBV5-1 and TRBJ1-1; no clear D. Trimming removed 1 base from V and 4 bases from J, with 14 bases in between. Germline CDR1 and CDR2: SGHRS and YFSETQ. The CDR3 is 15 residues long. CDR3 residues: CASSLTPQASTEAFF. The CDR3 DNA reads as TGCGCCAGCAGCTTGACGCCCCAGGCGAGCACTGAAGCTTTCTTT.

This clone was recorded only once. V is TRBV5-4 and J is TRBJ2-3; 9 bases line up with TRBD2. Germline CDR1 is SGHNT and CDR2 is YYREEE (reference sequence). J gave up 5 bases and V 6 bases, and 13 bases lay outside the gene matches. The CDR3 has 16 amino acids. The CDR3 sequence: CASKSRSGGTGDTQYF. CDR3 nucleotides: TGTGCCAGCAAGTCTCGTAGCGGGGGTACTGGAGATACGCAGTATTTT.

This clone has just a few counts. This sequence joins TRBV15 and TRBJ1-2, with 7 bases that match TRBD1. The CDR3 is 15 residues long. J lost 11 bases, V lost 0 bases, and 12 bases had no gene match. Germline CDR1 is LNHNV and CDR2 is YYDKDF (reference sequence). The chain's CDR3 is CATSREVEGGHAYTF. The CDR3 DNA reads TGTGCCACCAGCAGAGAGGTTGAAGGGGGCCATGCTTACACCTTC.

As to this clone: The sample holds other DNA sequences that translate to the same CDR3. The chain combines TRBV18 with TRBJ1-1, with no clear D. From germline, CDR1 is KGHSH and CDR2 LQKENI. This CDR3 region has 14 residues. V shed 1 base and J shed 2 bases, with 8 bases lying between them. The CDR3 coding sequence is TGTGCCAGCTCACCACGAGCAGGTAACACTGAAGCTTTCTTT. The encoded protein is CASSPRAGNTEAFF.

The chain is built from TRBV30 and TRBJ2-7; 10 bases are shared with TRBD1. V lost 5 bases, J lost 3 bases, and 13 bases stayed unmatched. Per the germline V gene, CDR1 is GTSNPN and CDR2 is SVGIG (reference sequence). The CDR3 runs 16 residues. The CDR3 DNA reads TGTGCCTGGCGCCCTCCCGACAGGGGGCGCAACTACGAGCAGTACTTC. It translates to CAWRPPDRGRNYEQYF.

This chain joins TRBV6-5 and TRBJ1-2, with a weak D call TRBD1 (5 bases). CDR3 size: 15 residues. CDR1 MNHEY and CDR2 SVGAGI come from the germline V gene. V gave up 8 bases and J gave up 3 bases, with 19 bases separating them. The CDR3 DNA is TGTGCCAGCCAAAGCGGAGGGGCGGGGGACTATGGCTACACCTTC. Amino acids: CASQSGGAGDYGYTF.

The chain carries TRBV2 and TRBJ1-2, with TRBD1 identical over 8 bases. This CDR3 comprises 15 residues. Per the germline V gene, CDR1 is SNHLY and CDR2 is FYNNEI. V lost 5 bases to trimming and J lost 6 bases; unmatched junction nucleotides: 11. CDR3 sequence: CASSFLDRGLNGYTF. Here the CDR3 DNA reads TGTGCCAGCAGTTTTTTAGACAGGGGTCTGAATGGCTACACCTTC.

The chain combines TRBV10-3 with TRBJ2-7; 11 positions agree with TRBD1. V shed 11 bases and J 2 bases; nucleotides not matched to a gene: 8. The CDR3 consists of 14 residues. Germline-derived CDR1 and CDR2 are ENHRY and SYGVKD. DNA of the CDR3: TGTGCCTCCTCCGGGACAGGGGGTACCTACGAGCAGTACTTC. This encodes CASSGTGGTYEQYF.